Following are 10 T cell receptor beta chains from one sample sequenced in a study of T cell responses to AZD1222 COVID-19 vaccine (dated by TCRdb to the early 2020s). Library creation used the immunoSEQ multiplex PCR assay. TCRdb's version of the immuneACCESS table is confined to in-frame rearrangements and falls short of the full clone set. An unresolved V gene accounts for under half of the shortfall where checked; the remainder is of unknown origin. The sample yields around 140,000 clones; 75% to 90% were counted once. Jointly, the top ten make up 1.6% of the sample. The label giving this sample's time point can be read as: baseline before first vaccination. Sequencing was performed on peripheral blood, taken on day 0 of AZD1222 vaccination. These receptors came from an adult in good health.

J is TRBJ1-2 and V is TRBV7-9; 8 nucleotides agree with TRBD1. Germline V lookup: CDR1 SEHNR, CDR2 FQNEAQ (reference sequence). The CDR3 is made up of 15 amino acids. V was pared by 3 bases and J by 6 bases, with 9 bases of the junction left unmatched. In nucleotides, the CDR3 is TGTGCCAGCAGCTTCCGGACAGGGACGACGGATGGCTACACCTTC. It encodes CASSFRTGTTDGYTF.

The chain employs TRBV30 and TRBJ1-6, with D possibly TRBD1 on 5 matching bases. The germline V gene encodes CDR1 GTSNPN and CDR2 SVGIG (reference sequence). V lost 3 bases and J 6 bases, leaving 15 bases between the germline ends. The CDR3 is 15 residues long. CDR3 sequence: CAWRPGPTSNSPLHF. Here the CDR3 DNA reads TGTGCCTGGAGACCGGGACCGACGAGTAATTCACCCCTCCACTTT.

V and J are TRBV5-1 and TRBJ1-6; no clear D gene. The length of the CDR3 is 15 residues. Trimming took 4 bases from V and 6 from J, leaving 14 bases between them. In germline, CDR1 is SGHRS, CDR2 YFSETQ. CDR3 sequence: CASSPDTLGNSPLHF. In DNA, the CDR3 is TGCGCCAGCAGCCCCGACACCCTAGGTAATTCACCCCTCCACTTT. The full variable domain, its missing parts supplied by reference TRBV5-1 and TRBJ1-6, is KAGVTQTPRYLIKTRGQQVTLSCSPISGHRSVSWYQQTPGQGLQFLFEYFSETQRNKGNFPGRFSGRQFSNSRSEMNVSTLELGDSALYLCASSPDTLGNSPLHFGNGTRLTVT.

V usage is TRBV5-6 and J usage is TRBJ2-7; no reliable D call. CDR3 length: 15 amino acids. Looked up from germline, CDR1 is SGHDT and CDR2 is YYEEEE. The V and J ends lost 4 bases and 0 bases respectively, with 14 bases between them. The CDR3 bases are TGTGCCAGCAGCATAAACTCCTCACCCTCCTACGAGCAGTACTTC. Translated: CASSINSSPSYEQYF.

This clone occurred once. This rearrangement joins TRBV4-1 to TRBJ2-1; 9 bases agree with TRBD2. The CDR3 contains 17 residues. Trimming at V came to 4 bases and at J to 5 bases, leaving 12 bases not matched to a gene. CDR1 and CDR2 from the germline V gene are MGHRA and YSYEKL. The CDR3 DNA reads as TGCGCCAGCAGCCCGCTGGGACTAGCCACCTTTGACAATGAGCAGTTCTTC. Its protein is CASSPLGLATFDNEQFF.

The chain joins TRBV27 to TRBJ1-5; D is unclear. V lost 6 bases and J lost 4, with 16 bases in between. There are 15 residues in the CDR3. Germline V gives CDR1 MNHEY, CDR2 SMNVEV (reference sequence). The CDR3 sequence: CASSAGQTRNQPQHF. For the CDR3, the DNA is TGTGCCAGCAGCGCCGGCCAGACACGGAATCAGCCCCAGCATTTT.

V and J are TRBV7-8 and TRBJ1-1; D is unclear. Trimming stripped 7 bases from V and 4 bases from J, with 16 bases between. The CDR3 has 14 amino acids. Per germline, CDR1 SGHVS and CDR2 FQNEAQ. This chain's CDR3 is CASKLQKTITEAFF. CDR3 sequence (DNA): TGTGCCAGCAAACTACAGAAAACAATCACTGAAGCTTTCTTT.

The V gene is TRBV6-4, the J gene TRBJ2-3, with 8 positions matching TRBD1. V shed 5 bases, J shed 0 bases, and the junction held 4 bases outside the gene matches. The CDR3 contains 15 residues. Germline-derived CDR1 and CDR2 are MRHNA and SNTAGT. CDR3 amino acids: CASSYGQGSTDTQYF. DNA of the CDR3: TGTGCCAGCAGTTATGGACAGGGAAGCACAGATACGCAGTATTTT.

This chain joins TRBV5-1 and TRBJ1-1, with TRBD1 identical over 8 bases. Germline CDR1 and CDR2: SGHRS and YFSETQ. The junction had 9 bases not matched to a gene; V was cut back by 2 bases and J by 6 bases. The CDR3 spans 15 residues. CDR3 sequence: CASSFRGQETAEAFF. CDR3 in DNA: TGCGCCAGCAGCTTCCGGGGACAGGAAACGGCTGAAGCTTTCTTT.

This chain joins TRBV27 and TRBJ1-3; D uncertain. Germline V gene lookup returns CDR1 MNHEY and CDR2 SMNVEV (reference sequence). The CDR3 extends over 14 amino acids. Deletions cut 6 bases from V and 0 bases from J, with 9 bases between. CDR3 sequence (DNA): TGTGCCAGCAGCATAGACTTCTCTGGAAACACCATATATTTT. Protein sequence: CASSIDFSGNTIYF.